Listed below are T cell receptor beta chains from one sample, sequenced in a study of blood T cell repertoires in COVID-19. Profiling relied on immunoSEQ multiplex PCR, and the TCRdb table lists in-frame clones only, not all of them. Among tens of thousands of clones listed, roughly 84% were seen once. The sample consisted of peripheral blood. The receptors originated from a man between 65 and 80 years old with acute or convalescent COVID-19. Each CDR3 is given with its conserved first and last residue. Fields, in order: D gene, V gene, J gene, CDR3 length, clone size, CDR3 protein, CDR3 DNA. D genes are given only for firm matches. The size entry is marked missing in some rows and otherwise reads once, few, many or a size class.

>NA|TRBV28|TRBJ2-4|14|NA
CASSGMTRGAIQYF
TGTGCCAGCAGTGGGATGACCCGGGGGGCCATTCAGTACTTC
>NA|TRBV15|TRBJ1-1|13|NA
CATSVDSHTEAFF
TGTGCCACCAGCGTCGACAGTCACACTGAAGCTTTCTTT
>NA|TRBV5-5|TRBJ1-3|16|NA
CASSLDSTLSGNTIYF
TGTGCCAGCAGCTTGGACAGTACCCTCTCTGGAAACACCATATATTTT
>NA|TRBV13|TRBJ2-2|14|NA
CASSFPTTTGELFF
TGTGCCAGCAGCTTTCCAACAACCACCGGGGAGCTGTTTTTT
>NA|TRBV5-1|TRBJ1-1|15|NA
CASSLDVLGNTEAFF
TGCGCCAGCAGCTTGGATGTCCTCGGGAACACTGAAGCTTTCTTT
>NA|TRBV3-1/TRBV3-2|TRBJ2-1|11|NA
CASSRNNEQFF
TGTGCCAGCAGCCGTAACAATGAGCAGTTCTTC
>TRBD1|TRBV9|TRBJ1-1|15|NA
CASSATGGGQGEAFF
TGTGCCAGCAGCGCGACAGGGGGCGGGCAGGGTGAAGCTTTCTTT
>NA|TRBV6-1|TRBJ2-5|14|once
CASSESHNQETQYF
TGTGCCAGCAGTGAATCTCACAACCAAGAGACCCAGTACTTC
>TRBD2|TRBV5-4|TRBJ2-1|18|few
CASSTGLAGTGSDNEQFF
TGTGCCAGCAGCACTGGACTAGCGGGCACAGGGAGTGACAATGAGCAGTTCTTC
>TRBD1|TRBV6-5|TRBJ1-1|14|NA
CASRDRGANTEAFF
TGTGCCAGCAGAGACAGGGGGGCGAACACTGAAGCTTTCTTT
>TRBD1|TRBV7-9|TRBJ2-7|13|NA
CASSLTGGYEQYF
TGTGCCAGCAGCCTGACAGGGGGCTACGAGCAGTACTTC
>NA|TRBV2|TRBJ1-4|12|NA
CASSLPGEKLFF
TGTGCCAGCTCCCTCCCGGGGGAAAAACTGTTTTTT
>NA|TRBV5-1|TRBJ2-2|11|once
CASRESGELFF
TGCGCCAGCAGGGAGTCCGGGGAGCTGTTTTTT
>TRBD1|TRBV28|TRBJ1-5|14|NA
CASSRQGSKQPQHF
TGTGCCAGCAGCCGACAGGGATCGAAACAGCCCCAGCATTTT
>TRBD1|TRBV29-1|TRBJ2-1|15|few
CSVEEATGRFNEQFF
TGCAGCGTTGAAGAAGCGACAGGGAGATTCAATGAGCAGTTCTTC
>NA|TRBV5-1|TRBJ2-2|13|few
CASSLSGSGELFF
TGCGCCAGCAGCTTGTCGGGGTCCGGGGAGCTGTTTTTT
>NA|TRBV27|TRBJ1-1|14|NA
CASTPTGGSAEAFF
TGTGCCAGCACTCCCACCGGCGGGTCGGCTGAAGCTTTCTTT
>TRBD1|TRBV28|TRBJ1-2|14|NA
CASSETGVPYGYTF
TGTGCCAGCAGTGAGACAGGGGTTCCTTATGGCTACACCTTC
>NA|TRBV23-1|TRBJ2-7|13|NA
CASSRARGDEQYF
TGCGCCAGCAGTAGGGCTCGGGGAGACGAGCAGTACTTC
>TRBD1|TRBV3-1/TRBV3-2|TRBJ2-7|14|NA
CASSLGQGSYEQYF
TGTGCCAGCAGCCTGGGACAGGGCTCCTACGAGCAGTACTTC
>TRBD1|TRBV7-3|TRBJ2-5|13|NA
CASSSHRGETQYF
TGTGCCAGCAGCTCACACAGGGGGGAGACCCAGTACTTC
>TRBD1|TRBV5-5|TRBJ1-4|13|NA
CASSMDRAEKLFF
TGTGCCAGCAGCATGGACAGGGCCGAAAAACTGTTTTTT
>NA|TRBV6-5|TRBJ2-6|13|NA
CASSYGEADVLTF
TGTGCCAGCAGTTACGGGGAGGCAGACGTCCTGACTTTC
>NA|TRBV27|TRBJ1-5|13|NA
CASSAGLHQPQHF
TGTGCCAGCAGTGCCGGACTCCATCAGCCCCAGCATTTT
>TRBD2|TRBV7-2|TRBJ2-3|15|NA
CASSLAAGGTDTQYF
TGTGCCAGCAGCTTAGCAGCGGGGGGCACAGATACGCAGTATTTT
>TRBD2|TRBV7-8|TRBJ2-7|21|NA
CASSLTSRRSEASGGSYEQYF
TGTGCCAGCAGCTTAACATCGAGGAGGTCGGAGGCTAGCGGGGGATCCTACGAGCAGTACTTC
>NA|TRBV2|TRBJ1-4|13|NA
CASVTGEVGKLFF
TGTGCCAGCGTCACCGGTGAGGTCGGAAAACTGTTTTTT
>TRBD1|TRBV5-1|TRBJ2-1|15|NA
CASSSGQSSYNEQFF
TGCGCCAGCAGCTCGGGACAGAGCTCCTACAATGAGCAGTTCTTC
>NA|TRBV16|TRBJ1-4|15|NA
CASSQLMGTNEKLFF
TGTGCCAGCAGCCAATTGATGGGCACTAATGAAAAACTGTTTTTT
>TRBD1|TRBV5-5|TRBJ1-5|15|few
CASSLQGADNQPQHF
TGTGCCAGCAGCTTACAGGGGGCTGACAATCAGCCCCAGCATTTT
>NA|TRBV28|TRBJ1-2|11|few
CASMLAGGYTF
TGTGCCAGCATGCTGGCAGGGGGCTACACCTTC
>NA|TRBV4-1|TRBJ1-5|15|NA
CASSQAGAGNQPQHF
TGCGCCAGCAGCCAAGCAGGGGCAGGCAATCAGCCCCAGCATTTT
>NA|TRBV20-1|TRBJ1-4|14|NA
CSASLHAANEKLFF
TGCAGTGCTAGTTTGCATGCAGCTAATGAAAAACTGTTTTTT
>TRBD1|TRBV28|TRBJ1-1|14|NA
CASSLYRGLTEAFF
TGTGCCAGCAGTTTATACAGGGGGCTCACTGAAGCTTTCTTT
>TRBD1|TRBV10-1|TRBJ2-3|13|few
CASTTTGSDTQYF
TGCGCCAGCACCACGACAGGGTCAGATACGCAGTATTTT
>NA|TRBV4-1|TRBJ2-2|14|NA
CASSQGRDTGELFF
TGCGCCAGCAGCCAAGGACGGGACACCGGGGAGCTGTTTTTT
>TRBD1|TRBV6-5|TRBJ1-2|15|NA
CASTPVGQGKYGYTF
TGTGCCAGCACTCCCGTGGGACAGGGAAAGTATGGCTACACCTTC
>NA|TRBV4-1|TRBJ2-3|14|once
CASSQFGGANTQYF
TGCGCCAGCAGCCAGTTTGGGGGCGCGAATACGCAGTATTTT
>TRBD2|TRBV7-9|TRBJ2-5|15|NA
CASSLGLTGGETQYF
TGTGCCAGCAGCCTAGGACTCACGGGGGGGGAGACCCAGTACTTC
>NA|TRBV10-3|TRBJ1-3|14|NA
CANQRERSGNTIYF
TGTGCCAACCAGAGGGAGAGGTCGGGAAACACCATATATTTT